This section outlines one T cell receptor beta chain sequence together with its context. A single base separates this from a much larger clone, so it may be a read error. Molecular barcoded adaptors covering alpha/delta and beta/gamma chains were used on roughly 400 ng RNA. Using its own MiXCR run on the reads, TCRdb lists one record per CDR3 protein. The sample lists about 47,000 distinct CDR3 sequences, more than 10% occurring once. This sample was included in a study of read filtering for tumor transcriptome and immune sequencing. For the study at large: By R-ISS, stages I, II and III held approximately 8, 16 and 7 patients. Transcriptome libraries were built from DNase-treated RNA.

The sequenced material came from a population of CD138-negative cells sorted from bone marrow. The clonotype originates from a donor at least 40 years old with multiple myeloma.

DNA for the CDR3: TGTGCCAGCAGCTCCCCTAATTCATCCCTCCACTTT. It is translated as CASSSPNSSLHF. This chain uses TRBV7-2 with TRBJ1-6; D is undetermined. CDR1 SGHTA and CDR2 FQGNSA come from the germline V gene. CDR3 length: 12 amino acids.